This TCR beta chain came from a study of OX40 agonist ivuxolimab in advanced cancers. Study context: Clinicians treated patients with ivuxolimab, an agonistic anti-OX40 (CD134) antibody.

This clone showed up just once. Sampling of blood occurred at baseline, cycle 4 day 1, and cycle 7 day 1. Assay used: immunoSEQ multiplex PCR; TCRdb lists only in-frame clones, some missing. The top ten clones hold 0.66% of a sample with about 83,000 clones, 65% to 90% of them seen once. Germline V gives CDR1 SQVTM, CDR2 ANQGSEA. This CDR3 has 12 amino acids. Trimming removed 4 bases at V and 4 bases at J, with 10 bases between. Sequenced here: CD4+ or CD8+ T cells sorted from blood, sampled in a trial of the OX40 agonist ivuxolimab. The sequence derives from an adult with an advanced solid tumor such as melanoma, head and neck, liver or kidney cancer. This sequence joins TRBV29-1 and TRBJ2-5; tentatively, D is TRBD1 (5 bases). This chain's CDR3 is CSVGKGPETQYF. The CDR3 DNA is TGCAGCGTTGGGAAGGGGCCAGAGACCCAGTACTTC.